A single sample gave rise to the 27 T cell receptor beta chains below, sequenced in a study of beta chain features in type 1 diabetes. For these receptors, no antigen is known. Reverse transcribing all isolated RNA meant expressed TCRB transcripts were sequenced. Data came from immunoSEQ multiplex PCR; TCRdb stores just in-frame clones and leaves some out. This table holds about 660,000 clones, over 11% found once. Study conclusions and caveats: Among all four CD4+ subsets, Type 1 diabetes patients had TCRB CDR3s that were moderately but significantly shorter.

The specimen was naive CD4+ T cells from blood. These receptors came from a man aged 18 to 29 with type 1 diabetes.

This chain links TRBV6-6 with TRBJ2-7, with TRBD2 identical over 9 bases. The CDR3 has 15 residues. Germline values: CDR1 MNHNY, CDR2 SVGAGI (reference sequence). The J segment lost 4 bases and the V segment lost 2 bases, leaving 6 bases of the junction unmatched. The CDR3 region has the DNA TGTGCCAGCAGTTACCCCGCGGGAGGGGGTTACGAGCAGTACTTC. This sequence encodes CASSYPAGGGYEQYF.

CDR3 sequence: CARGTGSPNYGYTF. The CDR3 region has the DNA TGTGCCAGGGGGACAGGATCCCCCAACTATGGCTACACCTTC. This chain links TRBV2 with TRBJ1-2; 8 bases line up with TRBD1. The CDR3 is 14 amino acids. The V and J ends lost 9 bases and 2 bases, in that order; junction bases with no gene match: 8. Germline assignment: CDR1 SNHLY and CDR2 FYNNEI.

The CDR3 nucleotides are TGTGCCAGCAGCTTCCACGACCGCCTGGCGATAGAAAAACTGTTTTTT. Protein product: CASSFHDRLAIEKLFF. The chain is built from TRBV7-2 and TRBJ1-4; the D is unclear. CDR1 and CDR2 from the germline V gene are SGHTA and FQGNSA. V lost 3 bases to trimming and J lost 8 bases, with 19 bases between them. The CDR3 extends over 16 amino acids.

The table lists this clone with a few counts. V usage is TRBV30 and J usage is TRBJ1-5; a weak D match, TRBD1 (5 bases). Trimming shortened V by 0 bases and J by 0 bases, and 15 bases separated the two germline ends. Germline CDR1 reads GTSNPN; CDR2 reads SVGIG (reference sequence). The CDR3 is 17 amino acids. The CDR3 DNA reads as TGTGCCTGGAGTGTAGGTTGGACAATATATAGCAATCAGCCCCAGCATTTT. As protein: CAWSVGWTIYSNQPQHF.

Concerning this clone: In the same sample, other DNA sequences code for this CDR3. J is TRBJ1-5 and V is TRBV5-4; possibly TRBD1 for D (5 bases). The CDR3 extends over 14 amino acids. The V gene's germline CDR1 is SGHNT and CDR2 YYREEE (reference sequence). V was clipped by 0 bases and J by 4 bases, with 8 bases between them. As DNA, the CDR3 is TGTGCCAGCAGCTTGGGCGGGGGGAATCAGCCCCAGCATTTT. It yields the protein CASSLGGGNQPQHF. Full variable domain (rest looked up from reference TRBV5-4 and TRBJ1-5): ETGVTQSPTHLIKTRGQQVTLRCSSQSGHNTVSWYQQALGQGPQFIFQYYREEENGRGNFPPRFSGLQFPNYSSELNVNALELDDSALYLCASSLGGGNQPQHFGDGTRLSIL.

There are a few counts of this clone. The chain couples TRBV6-5 to TRBJ2-7; 12 nucleotides match TRBD2. Germline loops: CDR1 MNHEY, CDR2 SVGAGI. The CDR3 has 14 amino acids. Trimming cost V 6 bases and J 4 bases; bases outside gene matches: 4. The CDR3: CASRTSGSRYEQYF. CDR3 bases: TGTGCCAGCAGGACTAGCGGGAGTAGGTACGAGCAGTACTTC.

This clone was picked up a small number of times. The genes are TRBV29-1 and TRBJ1-2; tentatively, D is TRBD1 (6 bases). Trimming shortened V by 5 bases and J by 7 bases, and 14 bases separated the two germline ends. The germline CDR1 and CDR2 sequences are SQVTM and ANQGSEA. CDR3 length: 12 amino acids. CDR3 loop: CSVSRGATGYTF. Written as DNA, the CDR3 is TGCAGCGTTTCACGGGGGGCTACTGGCTACACCTTC.

Worth noting for this clone: One end of the junction does not line up with germline, which may come from a read error. V usage is TRBV4-1 and J usage is TRBJ2-1, with 10 nucleotides matching TRBD2. The germline gives CDR1 MGHRA, CDR2 YSYEKL. This CDR3 spans 14 amino acids. CDR3 nucleotide sequence: TGCGCCAGCAGCCAGCTAGCGGGAGTAACCCGGAGGATCTTC. Protein product: CASSQLAGVTRRIF.

V and J are TRBV19 and TRBJ1-6, with 7 nucleotides matching TRBD1. V shed 10 bases and J 7 bases; nucleotides not matched to a gene: 13. In germline, CDR1 is LNHDA, CDR2 SQIVND (reference sequence). The CDR3 extends over 15 amino acids. CDR3 nucleotides: TGTGCCACCCAGGGGGTTACAGGTTCCAATTCACCCCTCCACTTT. It encodes CATQGVTGSNSPLHF.

This clone was picked up a small number of times. This rearrangement joins TRBV25-1 to TRBJ2-5; 9 bases are a match to TRBD1. CDR3 length: 14 amino acids. Germline-derived CDR1 and CDR2 are MGHDK and SYGVNS. J was trimmed by 5 bases and V by 7 bases; bases with no gene match: 8. CDR3: CASTIQGAGETQYF. Written as DNA, the CDR3 is TGTGCCAGCACTATACAGGGGGCAGGGGAGACCCAGTACTTC.

The chain uses TRBV28 and TRBJ2-5; the D is unclear. The CDR3 length is 13 residues. The V end was cut by 2 bases, the J end by 5 bases, with 9 bases between. Per germline, CDR1 MDHEN and CDR2 SYDVKM. Here the CDR3 reads CASSLGERETQYF. The CDR3 DNA reads TGTGCCAGCAGTTTAGGGGAACGGGAGACCCAGTACTTC.

Note on this clone: Other DNA sequences from this sample encode an identical CDR3 as well. The chain recombines TRBV7-9 with TRBJ1-1; D uncertain. Germline-derived CDR1 and CDR2 are SEHNR and FQNEAQ (reference sequence). The CDR3 runs 14 residues. The V end was cut by 1 base, the J end by 0 bases, with 6 bases between. In DNA form, the CDR3 reads TGTGCCAGCAGCTTAGGGCAGATGAACACTGAAGCTTTCTTT. Its translation is CASSLGQMNTEAFF.

CDR3 coding DNA: TGCAGCGTTTCCTGGACAGGGTACAATGAGCAGTTCTTC. Its translation: CSVSWTGYNEQFF. The genes are TRBV29-1 and TRBJ2-1, with 8 bases aligning to TRBD1. CDR3 size: 13 residues. V dropped 5 bases and J dropped 4; count of bases not matched to a gene: 4. Germline values: CDR1 SQVTM, CDR2 ANQGSEA.

There are a few counts of this clone. The genes are TRBV30 and TRBJ1-2; possibly TRBD1 for D (6 bases). Trimming took off 5 bases at V and 4 bases at J, with 17 bases between the two ends. Looked up from germline, CDR1 is GTSNPN and CDR2 is SVGIG (reference sequence). This CDR3 contains 14 residues. Here the CDR3 DNA reads TGTGCCTGGGGGGGGCCCACACGATTCTATGGCTACACCTTC. Amino acid sequence: CAWGGPTRFYGYTF.

The rearrangement joins TRBV4-3 to TRBJ2-3; D is perhaps TRBD1 (6 bases). V lost 0 bases, J lost 11 bases, and 15 bases lay in between. The CDR3 contains 14 residues. The germline V gene has CDR1 LGHNA and CDR2 YSLEER. The CDR3 DNA reads TGCGCCAGCAGCCAAGATCAAGTGGGACAAAAGCAGTATTTT. Translation gives CASSQDQVGQKQYF.

This chain uses TRBV7-9 with TRBJ2-1, with D perhaps assigned TRBD1 or TRBD2 (5 bases each). The V gene's germline CDR1 is SEHNR and CDR2 FQNEAQ (reference sequence). The length of the CDR3 is 14 residues. Trimming cost V 2 bases and J 6 bases, with 11 bases left between them. The CDR3 bases are TGTGCCAGCAGCTTAAGGGACGGTAGCAATGAGCAGTTCTTC. Its protein is CASSLRDGSNEQFF.

This clone has only a few counts. The chain carries TRBV19 and TRBJ1-6, with D perhaps TRBD1 (5 bases). Germline CDR1 LNHDA, CDR2 SQIVND (reference sequence). This CDR3 spans 13 amino acids. V lost 6 bases and J lost 8, with 11 bases in between. CDR3 sequence reads: CASSRQGDSPLHF. For the CDR3, the DNA is TGTGCCAGTAGCAGGCAGGGAGATTCACCCCTCCACTTT.

Only a few counts were recorded for this clone. V gene TRBV25-1 combines with J gene TRBJ1-2; D is unclear. V was trimmed by 3 bases and J by 6 bases, leaving 17 bases between them. Germline lookup yields CDR1 MGHDK and CDR2 SYGVNS. The CDR3 extends over 15 amino acids. CDR3 sequence (DNA): TGTGCCAGCAGTGAGGTACAACCATCTCGGAATGGCTACACCTTC. Translating gives CASSEVQPSRNGYTF.

Only a few counts were recorded for this clone. The V call is TRBV15, the J call TRBJ2-4, with 10 bases lining up with TRBD2. V was clipped by 6 bases and J by 6 bases; unmatched bases: 2. CDR3 length equals 13 residues. The germline V gene has CDR1 LNHNV and CDR2 YYDKDF (reference sequence). The DNA of the CDR3 is TGTGCCACCAGTGCTAGCGGGAGAAACATTCAGTACTTC. Its translation: CATSASGRNIQYF.

The chain uses TRBV27 and TRBJ1-1; 7 nucleotides match TRBD1. The CDR3 length is 15 residues. Germline lookup yields CDR1 MNHEY and CDR2 SMNVEV (reference sequence). V shed 8 bases, J shed 5 bases, and the junction held 14 bases outside the gene matches. CDR3 in amino acids: CASLTATGRGTEAFF. CDR3 sequence (DNA): TGTGCCAGCCTGACTGCCACGGGCAGGGGGACTGAAGCTTTCTTT.

This clone was observed a handful of times. The CDR3 reads CASSLWLAGRQFF. The DNA of the CDR3 is TGTGCCAGCAGCTTATGGCTAGCGGGACGGCAGTTCTTC. The J gene is TRBJ2-1, the V gene TRBV13, with TRBD2 identical over 9 bases. This CDR3 region has 13 residues. The germline CDR1 and CDR2 sequences are PRHDT and FYEKMQ (reference sequence). Losses at the gene ends were 2 bases for V and 12 bases for J; bases not matched to a gene: 5.

The chain carries TRBV4-3 and TRBJ2-7; 7 bases fit TRBD2. CDR1 is LGHNA, CDR2 YSLEER, per germline. With V trimmed by 4 bases and J by 4 bases, 10 bases remained unmatched. The CDR3 extends over 15 amino acids. CDR3 sequence (DNA): TGCGCCAGCAGCCTACGGGGAGGGCCGGGGTACGAGCAGTACTTC. Its translation: CASSLRGGPGYEQYF.

This clone was recorded once. V gene TRBV27 combines with J gene TRBJ2-3; tentatively, D is TRBD2 (5 bases). The CDR3 runs 14 residues. CDR1 and CDR2 (germline): MNHEY, SMNVEV (reference sequence). The V and J ends lost 5 bases and 4 bases respectively, with 13 bases between them. CDR3 protein: CASSPRLTADTQYF. The CDR3 DNA sequence: TGTGCCAGCAGTCCGCGACTAACTGCAGATACGCAGTATTTT.

This clone came up a few times. The chain couples TRBV11-2 to TRBJ2-3; D unresolved. CDR1 is SGHAT and CDR2 is FQNNGV in the germline V gene. Trimming shortened V by 0 bases and J by 3 bases, and 13 bases separated the two germline ends. CDR3 length: 16 amino acids. The DNA for the CDR3 is TGTGCCAGCAGCTTAGAAGGCCCCGGGCGGACAGATACGCAGTATTTT. It yields the protein CASSLEGPGRTDTQYF.

The V gene is TRBV30, the J gene TRBJ1-2; D gene unclear. The CDR3 is made up of 11 amino acids. In germline, CDR1 is GTSNPN, CDR2 SVGIG (reference sequence). V lost 3 bases, J lost 12 bases, and 14 bases lay in between. CDR3 loop: CAWRFSGDNTF. In DNA, the CDR3 is TGTGCCTGGAGATTTTCGGGAGACAACACCTTC.

This clone was detected only a few times. This chain joins TRBV27 and TRBJ2-5; D possibly corresponds to TRBD2 (5 bases). V lost 9 bases and J lost 7, with 12 bases in between. CDR3 length: 11 residues. In germline, CDR1 is MNHEY, CDR2 SMNVEV (reference sequence). CDR3 sequence reads: CASRLRGTQYF. The CDR3, as DNA: TGTGCCAGTCGTCTTCGGGGGACCCAGTACTTC.

The chain carries TRBV18 and TRBJ1-1; 10 positions agree with TRBD1. V shed 4 bases and J 3 bases; nucleotides not matched to a gene: 5. The CDR3 loop spans 15 amino acids. Germline CDR1 reads KGHSH; CDR2 reads LQKENI. As DNA, the CDR3 is TGTGCCAGCTCACAAGCGACAGGGGGCTACACTGAAGCTTTCTTT. Protein product: CASSQATGGYTEAFF.